The source of this TCR beta chain is a study of post-analysis software for immune sequencing data. Study-wide background: The disease courses spanned relapsing-remitting, secondary progressive and progressive-relapsing forms of multiple sclerosis. Overall study results and limits: Controls showed significantly higher normalized Chao1 diversity than did multiple sclerosis patients. By F measure, strong co-clustering occurred among samples prepared in the same batch.

Prepared libraries of TCR beta cDNA carried unique molecular identifiers. T cells numbering roughly 1 to 10 million yielded 450,000 to 500,000 cDNA molecules. TCRdb itself ran the PCR reads through MiXCR, one entry per CDR3 protein. The sample carries about 570,000 distinct CDR3 sequences, around a third recorded once. The table lists this clonotype with many counts. Its antigen is undetermined. Sequenced input: blood. The clonotype was recovered from a girl under 18 with multiple sclerosis.

Here the CDR3 reads CASRPTGSQETQYF. The CDR3 DNA is TGCGCCAGCAGACCGACAGGGTCCCAAGAGACCCAGTACTTC. The rearrangement joins TRBV5-1 to TRBJ2-5; TRBD1 matches at 7 bases. Germline lookup yields CDR1 SGHRS and CDR2 YFSETQ. V gave up 5 bases and J gave up 1 base; unmatched junction bases: 5. CDR3 size: 14 residues.